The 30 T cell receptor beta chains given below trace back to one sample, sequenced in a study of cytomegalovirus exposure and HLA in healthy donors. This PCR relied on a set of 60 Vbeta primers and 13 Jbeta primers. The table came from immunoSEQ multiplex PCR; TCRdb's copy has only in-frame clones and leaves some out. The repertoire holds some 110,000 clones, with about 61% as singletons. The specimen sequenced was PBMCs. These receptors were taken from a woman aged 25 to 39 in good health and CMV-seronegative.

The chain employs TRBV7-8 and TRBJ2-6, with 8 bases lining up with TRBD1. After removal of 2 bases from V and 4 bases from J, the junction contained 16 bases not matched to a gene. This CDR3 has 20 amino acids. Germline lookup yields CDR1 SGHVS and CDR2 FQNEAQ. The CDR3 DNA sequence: TGTGCCAGCAGCTTACCCCATCCAGGGGGCTTTTCTGACGGGGCCAACGTCCTGACTTTC. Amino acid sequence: CASSLPHPGGFSDGANVLTF.

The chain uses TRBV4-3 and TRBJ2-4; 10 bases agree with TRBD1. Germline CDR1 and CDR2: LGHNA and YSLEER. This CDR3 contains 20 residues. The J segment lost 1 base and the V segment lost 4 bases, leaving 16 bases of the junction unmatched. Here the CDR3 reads CASSREKTGGDGPAKNIQYF. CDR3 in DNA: TGCGCCAGCAGCCGAGAAAAGACAGGGGGCGATGGGCCGGCCAAAAACATTCAGTACTTC.

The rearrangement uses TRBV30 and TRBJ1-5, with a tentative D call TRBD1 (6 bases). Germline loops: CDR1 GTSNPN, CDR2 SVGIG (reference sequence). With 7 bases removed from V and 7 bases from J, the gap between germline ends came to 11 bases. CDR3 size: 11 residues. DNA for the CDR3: TGTGCCTCAGGGGAAAGGCAGCCCCAGCATTTT. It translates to CASGERQPQHF.

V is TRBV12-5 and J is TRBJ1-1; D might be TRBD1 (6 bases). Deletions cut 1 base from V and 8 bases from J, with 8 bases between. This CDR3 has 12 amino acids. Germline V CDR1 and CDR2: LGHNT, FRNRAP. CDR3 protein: CASGLEGGEAFF. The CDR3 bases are TGTGCTAGTGGTTTGGAGGGGGGGGAAGCTTTCTTT.

The CDR3 sequence: CASSLGGRASSYNSPLHF. The CDR3 DNA reads TGTGCCAGCAGCTTAGGCGGCAGGGCAAGCTCCTATAATTCACCCCTCCACTTT. The gene calls are TRBV7-9 and TRBJ1-6; tentatively, D is TRBD1 (5 bases). Trimming pared 1 base from V and 0 bases from J, leaving 13 bases between. There are 18 residues in the CDR3. Germline V gene sequence: CDR1 SEHNR, CDR2 FQNEAQ (reference sequence).

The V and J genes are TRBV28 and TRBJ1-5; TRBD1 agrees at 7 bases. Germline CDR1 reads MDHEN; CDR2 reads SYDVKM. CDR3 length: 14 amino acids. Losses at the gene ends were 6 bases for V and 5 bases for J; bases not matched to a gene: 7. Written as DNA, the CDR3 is TGTGCCAGCAGCAAAACAGGGGATTATCAGCCCCAGCATTTT. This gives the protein CASSKTGDYQPQHF.

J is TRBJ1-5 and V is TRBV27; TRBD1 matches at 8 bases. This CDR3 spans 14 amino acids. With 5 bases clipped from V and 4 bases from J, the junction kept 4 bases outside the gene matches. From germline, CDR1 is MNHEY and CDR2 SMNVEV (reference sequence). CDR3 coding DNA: TGTGCCAGCAGTCTCAGGACAGGGAATCAGCCCCAGCATTTT. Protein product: CASSLRTGNQPQHF.

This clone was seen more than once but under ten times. The CDR3 DNA reads as TGTGCCAGCAGTGAACTGTCAGATACGCAGTATTTT. This sequence encodes CASSELSDTQYF. V usage is TRBV6-1 and J usage is TRBJ2-3; D unclear. The CDR3 totals 12 residues. Germline CDR1 reads MNHNS; CDR2 reads SASEGT. The germline V and J ends were trimmed by 2 bases and 4 bases, with 4 bases remaining between them.

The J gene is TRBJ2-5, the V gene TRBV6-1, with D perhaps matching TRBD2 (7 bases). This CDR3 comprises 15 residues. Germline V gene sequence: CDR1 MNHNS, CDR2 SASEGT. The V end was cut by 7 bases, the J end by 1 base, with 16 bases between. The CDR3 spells CASKRGGNTQETQYF. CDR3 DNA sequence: TGTGCCAGCAAGAGGGGGGGAAATACCCAAGAGACCCAGTACTTC.

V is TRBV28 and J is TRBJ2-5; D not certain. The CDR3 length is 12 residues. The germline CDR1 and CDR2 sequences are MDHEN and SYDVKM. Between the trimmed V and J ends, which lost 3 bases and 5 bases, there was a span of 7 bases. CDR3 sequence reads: CASSFGPETQYF. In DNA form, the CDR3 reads TGTGCCAGCAGTTTTGGGCCGGAGACCCAGTACTTC.

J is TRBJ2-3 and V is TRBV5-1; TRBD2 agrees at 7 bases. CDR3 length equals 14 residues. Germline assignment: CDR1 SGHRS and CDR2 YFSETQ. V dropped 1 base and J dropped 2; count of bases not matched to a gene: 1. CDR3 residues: CASSLTSDTDTQYF. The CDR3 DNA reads TGCGCCAGCAGCTTGACTAGCGACACAGATACGCAGTATTTT.

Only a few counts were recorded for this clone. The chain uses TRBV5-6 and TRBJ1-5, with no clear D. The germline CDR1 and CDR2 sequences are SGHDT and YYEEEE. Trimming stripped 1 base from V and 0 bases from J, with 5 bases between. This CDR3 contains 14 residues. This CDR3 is CASSLSGSNQPQHF. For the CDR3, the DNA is TGTGCCAGCAGCTTGTCAGGTAGCAATCAGCCCCAGCATTTT.

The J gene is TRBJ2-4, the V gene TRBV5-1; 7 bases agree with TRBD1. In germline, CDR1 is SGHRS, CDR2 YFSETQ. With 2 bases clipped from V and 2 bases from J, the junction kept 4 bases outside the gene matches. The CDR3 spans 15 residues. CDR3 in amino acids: CASSLGRGSKNIQYF. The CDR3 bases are TGCGCCAGCAGCTTAGGCAGGGGGTCCAAAAACATTCAGTACTTC.

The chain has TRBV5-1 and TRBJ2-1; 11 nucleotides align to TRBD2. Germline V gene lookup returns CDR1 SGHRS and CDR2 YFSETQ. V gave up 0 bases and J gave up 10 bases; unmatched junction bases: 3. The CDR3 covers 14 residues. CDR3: CASSLALAGGEQFF. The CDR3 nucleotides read TGCGCCAGCAGCTTGGCCCTAGCGGGAGGCGAGCAGTTCTTC.

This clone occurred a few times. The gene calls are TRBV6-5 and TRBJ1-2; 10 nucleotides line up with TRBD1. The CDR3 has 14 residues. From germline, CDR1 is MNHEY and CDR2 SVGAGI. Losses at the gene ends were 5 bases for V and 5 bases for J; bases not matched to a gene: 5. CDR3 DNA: TGTGCCAGCAGTCGGGACAGGGGTTCTTATGGCTACACCTTC. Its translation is CASSRDRGSYGYTF.

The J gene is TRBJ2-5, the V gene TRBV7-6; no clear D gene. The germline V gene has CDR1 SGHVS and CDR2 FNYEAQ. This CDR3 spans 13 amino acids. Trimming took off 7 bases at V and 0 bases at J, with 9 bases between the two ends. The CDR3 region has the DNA TGTGCCAGCACGGTATATTACCAAGAGACCCAGTACTTC. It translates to CASTVYYQETQYF.

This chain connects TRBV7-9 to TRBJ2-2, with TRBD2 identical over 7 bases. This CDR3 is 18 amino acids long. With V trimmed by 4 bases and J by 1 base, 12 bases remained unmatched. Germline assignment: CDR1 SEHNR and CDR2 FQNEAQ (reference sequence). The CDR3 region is CASSSLDGAGKNTGELFF. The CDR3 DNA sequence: TGTGCCAGCAGCTCCTTGGATGGAGCGGGGAAGAACACCGGGGAGCTGTTTTTT.

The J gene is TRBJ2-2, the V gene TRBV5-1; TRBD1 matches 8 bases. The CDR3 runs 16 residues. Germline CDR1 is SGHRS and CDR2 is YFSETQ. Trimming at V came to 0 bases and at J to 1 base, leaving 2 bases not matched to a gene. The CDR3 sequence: CASSLGDRGNTGELFF. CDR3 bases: TGCGCCAGCAGCTTGGGCGACAGGGGGAACACCGGGGAGCTGTTTTTT.

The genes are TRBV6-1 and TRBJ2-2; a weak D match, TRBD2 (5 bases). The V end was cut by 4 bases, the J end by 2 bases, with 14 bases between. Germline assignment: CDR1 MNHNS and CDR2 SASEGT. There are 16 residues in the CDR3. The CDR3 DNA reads TGTGCCAGCAGTGCCCCTAGGCTAGCCAACACCGGGGAGCTGTTTTTT. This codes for CASSAPRLANTGELFF.

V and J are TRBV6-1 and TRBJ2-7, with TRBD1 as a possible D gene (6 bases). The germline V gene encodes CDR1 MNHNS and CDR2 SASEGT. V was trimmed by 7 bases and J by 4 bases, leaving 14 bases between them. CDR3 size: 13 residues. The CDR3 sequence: CASKNRVLYEQYF. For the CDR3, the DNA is TGTGCCAGCAAGAACAGGGTGTTGTACGAGCAGTACTTC.

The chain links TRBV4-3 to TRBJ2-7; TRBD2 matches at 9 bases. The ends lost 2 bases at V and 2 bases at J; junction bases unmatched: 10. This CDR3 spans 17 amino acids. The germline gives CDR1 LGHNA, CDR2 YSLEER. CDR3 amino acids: CASSQRVVTSGPYEQYF. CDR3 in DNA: TGCGCCAGCAGCCAAAGGGTTGTGACTAGCGGACCCTACGAGCAGTACTTC.

CDR3 residues: CASSQDLGVTNEKLFF. For the CDR3, the DNA is TGCGCCAGCAGCCAAGATCTCGGGGTTACTAATGAAAAACTGTTTTTT. This chain joins TRBV4-1 and TRBJ1-4; no clear D. The CDR3 extends over 16 amino acids. Trimming pared 0 bases from V and 2 bases from J, leaving 10 bases between. CDR1 and CDR2 (germline): MGHRA, YSYEKL.

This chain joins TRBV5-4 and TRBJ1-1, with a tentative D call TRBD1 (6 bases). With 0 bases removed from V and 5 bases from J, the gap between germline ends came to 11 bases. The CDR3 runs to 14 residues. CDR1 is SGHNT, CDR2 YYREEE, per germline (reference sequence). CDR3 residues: CASSLEGGETEAFF. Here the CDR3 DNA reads TGTGCCAGCAGCTTGGAGGGGGGGGAAACTGAAGCTTTCTTT.

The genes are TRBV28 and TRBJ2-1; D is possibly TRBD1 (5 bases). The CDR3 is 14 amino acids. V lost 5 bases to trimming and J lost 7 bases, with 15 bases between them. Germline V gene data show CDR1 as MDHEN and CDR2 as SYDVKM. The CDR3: CASSTQGPGNEQFF. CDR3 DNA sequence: TGTGCCAGCAGTACCCAGGGCCCCGGAAATGAGCAGTTCTTC.

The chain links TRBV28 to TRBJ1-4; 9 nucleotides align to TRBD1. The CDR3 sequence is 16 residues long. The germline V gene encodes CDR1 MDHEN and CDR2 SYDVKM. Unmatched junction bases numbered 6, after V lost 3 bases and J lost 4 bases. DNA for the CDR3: TGTGCCAGCAGTTTCTCACAGGGGGCCGGTAATGAAAAACTGTTTTTT. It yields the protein CASSFSQGAGNEKLFF.

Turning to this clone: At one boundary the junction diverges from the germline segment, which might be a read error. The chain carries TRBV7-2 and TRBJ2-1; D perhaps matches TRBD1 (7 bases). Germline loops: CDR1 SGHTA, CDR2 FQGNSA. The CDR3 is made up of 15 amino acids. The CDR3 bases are TGTGCCGGCAGCTCGCAGGGGGGTTTTGGGAATGAGCAGTTCTTC. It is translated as CAGSSQGGFGNEQFF.

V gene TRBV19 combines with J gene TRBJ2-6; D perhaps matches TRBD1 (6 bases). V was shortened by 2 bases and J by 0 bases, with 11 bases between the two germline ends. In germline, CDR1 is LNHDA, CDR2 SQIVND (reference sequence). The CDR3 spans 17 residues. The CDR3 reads CASSIQTGSSGANVLTF. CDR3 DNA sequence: TGTGCCAGTAGTATACAAACAGGGAGCTCTGGGGCCAACGTCCTGACTTTC.

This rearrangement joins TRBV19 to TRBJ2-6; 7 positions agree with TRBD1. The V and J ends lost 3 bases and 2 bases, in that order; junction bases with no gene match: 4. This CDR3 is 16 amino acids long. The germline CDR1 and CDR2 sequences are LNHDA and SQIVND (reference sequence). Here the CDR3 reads CASSIDRVAGANVLTF. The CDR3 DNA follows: TGTGCCAGTAGTATCGACAGGGTTGCTGGGGCCAACGTCCTGACTTTC.

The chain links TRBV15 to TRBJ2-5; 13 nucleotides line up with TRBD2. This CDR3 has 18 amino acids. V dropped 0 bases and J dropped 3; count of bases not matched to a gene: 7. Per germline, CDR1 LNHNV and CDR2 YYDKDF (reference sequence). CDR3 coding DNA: TGTGCCACCAGCAGAGATCAGTTTGGACTAGCGGGAGAAGAGACCCAGTACTTC. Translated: CATSRDQFGLAGEETQYF.

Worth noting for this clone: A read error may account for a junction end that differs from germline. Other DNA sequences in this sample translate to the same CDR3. CDR3 residues: CASSYSTAGSDGYTF. CDR3 nucleotides: TGCGCCAGCAGTTACTCGACTGCGGGTTCGGATGGCTACACCTTC. This chain links TRBV6-6 with TRBJ1-2; no definite D call. The CDR3 sequence is 15 residues long. Germline loops: CDR1 MNHNY, CDR2 SVGAGI (reference sequence).